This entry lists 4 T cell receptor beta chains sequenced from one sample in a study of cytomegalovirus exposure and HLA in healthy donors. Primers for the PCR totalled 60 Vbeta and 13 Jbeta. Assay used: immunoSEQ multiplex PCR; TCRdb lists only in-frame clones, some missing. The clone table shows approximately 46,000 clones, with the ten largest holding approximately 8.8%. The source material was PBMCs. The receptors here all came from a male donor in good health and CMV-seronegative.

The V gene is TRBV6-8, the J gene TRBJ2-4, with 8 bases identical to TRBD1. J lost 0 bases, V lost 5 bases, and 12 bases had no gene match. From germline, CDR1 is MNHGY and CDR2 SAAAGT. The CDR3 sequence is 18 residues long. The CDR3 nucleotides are TGTGCCAGCAGTCCGGGACAGGACGTTCCCCTAGCCAAAAACATTCAGTACTTC. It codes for CASSPGQDVPLAKNIQYF.

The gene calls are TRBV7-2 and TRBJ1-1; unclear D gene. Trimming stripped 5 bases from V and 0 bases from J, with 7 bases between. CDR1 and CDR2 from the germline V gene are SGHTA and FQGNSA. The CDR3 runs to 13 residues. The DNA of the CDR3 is TGTGCCAGCAGCCCAGGTTTGAACACTGAAGCTTTCTTT. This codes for CASSPGLNTEAFF.

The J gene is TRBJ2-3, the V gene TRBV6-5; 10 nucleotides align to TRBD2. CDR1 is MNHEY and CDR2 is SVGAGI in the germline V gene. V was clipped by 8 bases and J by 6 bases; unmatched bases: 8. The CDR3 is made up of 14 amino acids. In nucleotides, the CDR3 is TGTGCCAGCCGACTAGCGGGTGGAGCGGATACGCAGTATTTT. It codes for CASRLAGGADTQYF.

The CDR3, as DNA: TGTGCCAGCTTGCGGGCTAGCGGGAGCCTCAATGAGCAGTTCTTC. It codes for CASLRASGSLNEQFF. V gene TRBV6-1 combines with J gene TRBJ2-1; 10 nucleotides align to TRBD2. The CDR3 runs 15 residues. CDR1 and CDR2 (germline): MNHNS, SASEGT. Trimming took 8 bases from V and 6 from J; bases not matched to a gene: 10.